Following are 26 T cell receptor beta chains from one sample sequenced in a study of response to subunit inactivated influenza vaccine. TCRdb reanalysed the RT-PCR reads using MiXCR and keeps one entry per CDR3 protein. The sample contains some 520,000 distinct CDR3 sequences, 16% of which appear only once. Sequencing used CD4+ T cells sorted from PBMCs, obtained less than 25 months after vaccination. These receptors were obtained from a man between 50 and 69 years old who received an inactivated influenza vaccine.

There are many counts of this clonotype. The chain links TRBV5-6 to TRBJ1-4; perhaps TRBD1 as D (6 bases). The CDR3 is 14 amino acids. The germline V gene has CDR1 SGHDT and CDR2 YYEEEE. The ends were cut back, 4 bases at V and 7 bases at J, with 14 bases in the middle. For the CDR3, the DNA is TGTGCCAGCAGCCGAGGGGGGGTCTCTGAAAAACTGTTTTTT. Translation gives CASSRGGVSEKLFF. Variable domain in full (rest from reference TRBV5-6 and TRBJ1-4): DAGVTQSPTHLIKTRGQQVTLRCSPKSGHDTVSWYQQALGQGPQFIFQYYEEEERQRGNFPDRFSGHQFPNYSSELNVNALLLGDSALYLCASSRGGVSEKLFFGSGTQLSVL.

The rearrangement uses TRBV20-1 and TRBJ2-7, with D hard to call. Between the trimmed V and J ends, which lost 1 base and 5 bases, there was a span of 15 bases. In germline, CDR1 is DFQATT, CDR2 SNEGSKA (reference sequence). The length of the CDR3 is 14 residues. CDR3 in DNA: TGCAGTGCTAGAGGGACGGGTCTTCGGAACGAGCAGTACTTC. Encoded protein: CSARGTGLRNEQYF.

This clonotype was recorded a few times. The rearrangement links TRBV12-3 or TRBV12-4 to TRBJ1-3; 8 positions agree with TRBD1. V lost 5 bases and J lost 0; bases outside the gene matches: 6. CDR3 length equals 16 residues. For the CDR3, the DNA is TGTGCCAGCAGTCCTCGACAGGGGCTCTCTGGAAACACCATATATTTT. Protein: CASSPRQGLSGNTIYF.

This clonotype was seen more than once but under ten times. The V call is TRBV20-1, the J call TRBJ1-4; 7 positions agree with TRBD1. Germline-derived CDR1 and CDR2 are DFQATT and SNEGSKA (reference sequence). V lost 6 bases to trimming and J lost 8 bases; unmatched junction nucleotides: 12. The CDR3 has 14 residues. CDR3 nucleotide sequence: TGCAGTGCCCCCGACAGGGAAAGGAGCGAAAAACTGTTTTTT. Translation gives CSAPDRERSEKLFF.

The chain carries TRBV10-2 and TRBJ1-5, with a tentative D call TRBD1 (6 bases). Trimming cost V 6 bases and J 3 bases, with 9 bases left between them. The CDR3 is made up of 13 amino acids. Per germline, CDR1 WSHSY and CDR2 SAAADI. The CDR3 coding sequence is TGCGCCAGCAGCGGGACAAACAATCAGCCCCAGCATTTT. Protein sequence: CASSGTNNQPQHF.

The rearrangement links TRBV20-1 to TRBJ2-3; TRBD2 aligns across 9 bases. V was clipped by 6 bases and J by 2 bases; unmatched bases: 9. The CDR3 has 15 residues. In germline, CDR1 is DFQATT, CDR2 SNEGSKA (reference sequence). CDR3 coding DNA: TGCAGTGCGGAAACGGGACTAGCTCCCACAGATACGCAGTATTTT. It is translated as CSAETGLAPTDTQYF.

The chain has TRBV20-1 and TRBJ2-1; no reliable D call. Deletions cut 5 bases from V and 8 bases from J, with 7 bases between. The V gene's germline CDR1 is DFQATT and CDR2 SNEGSKA (reference sequence). The CDR3 totals 10 residues. The CDR3: CSALGHEQFF. CDR3 in DNA: TGCAGTGCTCTTGGCCATGAGCAGTTCTTC.

The J gene is TRBJ1-2, the V gene TRBV20-1; D perhaps matches TRBD1 (6 bases). The CDR3 is 14 residues long. Looked up from germline, CDR1 is DFQATT and CDR2 is SNEGSKA (reference sequence). V gave up 0 bases and J gave up 7 bases, with 15 bases separating them. The CDR3 DNA reads as TGCAGTGCTAGAGAACAGGGTGGAGATCTTGGCTACACCTTC. It translates to CSAREQGGDLGYTF.

In its sample, this clonotype was seen many times. The chain uses TRBV4-2 and TRBJ1-1; D gene unclear. Trimming removed 1 base from V and 3 bases from J, with 6 bases in between. The CDR3 is 13 residues long. Germline V CDR1 and CDR2: LGHNA, YNFKEQ. CDR3 residues: CASSQVGDTEAFF. For the CDR3, the DNA is TGTGCCAGCAGCCAAGTCGGCGACACTGAAGCTTTCTTT.

The chain combines TRBV5-1 with TRBJ2-3, with 8 bases matching TRBD1. The V and J ends lost 4 bases and 4 bases, in that order; junction bases with no gene match: 11. The CDR3 is 16 amino acids. Germline V gene data show CDR1 as SGHRS and CDR2 as YFSETQ. CDR3 region: CASSEAGQVGADTQYF. CDR3 bases: TGCGCCAGCAGCGAGGCGGGACAGGTCGGCGCAGATACGCAGTATTTT.

This clonotype was observed a handful of times. This chain links TRBV14 with TRBJ1-6; the D is unclear. This CDR3 has 14 residues. V lost 4 bases and J 5 bases, leaving 9 bases between the germline ends. Germline values: CDR1 SGHDN, CDR2 FVKESK. The chain's CDR3 is CASSLNSNNSPLHF. DNA of the CDR3: TGTGCCAGCAGCCTAAACAGCAATAATTCACCCCTCCACTTT.

The sample holds a few counts of this clonotype. CDR3 in amino acids: CASSFSPDTQYF. Here the CDR3 DNA reads TGTGCCAGCAGTTTCTCACCAGATACGCAGTATTTT. V gene TRBV12-3 or TRBV12-4 combines with J gene TRBJ2-3; no reliable D call. The CDR3 is 12 residues long. V was shortened by 3 bases and J by 4 bases, with 5 bases between the two germline ends.

The V call is TRBV7-6, the J call TRBJ2-6; D not resolved. CDR1 SGHVS and CDR2 FNYEAQ come from the germline V gene. V was clipped by 4 bases and J by 1 base, with 11 bases between them. The CDR3 consists of 16 residues. The CDR3, as DNA: TGTGCCAGCAGCTCTTATAGGGTTTCTGGGGCCAACGTCCTGACTTTC. Translation: CASSSYRVSGANVLTF.

The rearrangement joins TRBV5-1 to TRBJ2-3, with 9 bases identical to TRBD2. Looked up from germline, CDR1 is SGHRS and CDR2 is YFSETQ. This CDR3 region has 13 residues. J lost 6 bases, V lost 5 bases, and 4 bases had no gene match. Written as DNA, the CDR3 is TGCGCCAGCAGTCGGACTAGCGCCGATACGCAGTATTTT. Amino acid sequence: CASSRTSADTQYF.

This clonotype was counted only a few times. CDR3 protein: CSPRTSGSQETQYF. CDR3 sequence (DNA): TGCAGTCCCAGGACTAGCGGGAGCCAAGAGACCCAGTACTTC. The rearrangement joins TRBV20-1 to TRBJ2-5; 13 nucleotides agree with TRBD2. The V segment lost 8 bases and the J segment 1 base; nucleotides outside the gene matches: 4. Per germline, CDR1 DFQATT and CDR2 SNEGSKA (reference sequence). The CDR3 loop spans 14 amino acids.

This clonotype was detected only a few times. This chain joins TRBV3-1 and TRBJ1-3, with D possibly being TRBD1 (6 bases). Germline loops: CDR1 LGHDT, CDR2 YNNKEL (reference sequence). This CDR3 comprises 17 residues. V dropped 0 bases and J dropped 1 base, with 13 bases sitting between them. Here the CDR3 DNA reads TGTGCCAGCAGCCAAGATCTTCGAGGGGGGTCTGGAAACACCATATATTTT. Its translation: CASSQDLRGGSGNTIYF.

Only a few counts were recorded for this clonotype. Compared with germline, one end of the junction differs, possibly owing to a read error. This chain joins TRBV29-1 and TRBJ1-2; the D is unclear. The germline CDR1 and CDR2 sequences are SQVTM and ANQGSEA. The CDR3 is 9 residues long. In DNA form, the CDR3 reads TGCAGCGTTGAGGACCCTTGGGCCTTC. It codes for CSVEDPWAF.

Ten or more counts support this clonotype. This chain links TRBV5-5 with TRBJ2-5; D gene unclear. Deletions cut 2 bases from V and 5 bases from J, with 13 bases between. The CDR3 runs 14 residues. CDR1 is SGHKS and CDR2 is YYEKEE in the germline V gene (reference sequence). This CDR3 is CASSFVTDGETQYF. The CDR3 DNA sequence: TGTGCCAGCAGCTTCGTTACGGACGGGGAGACCCAGTACTTC.

This clonotype was picked up many times. V and J are TRBV5-1 and TRBJ1-1; D unresolved. The CDR3 extends over 13 amino acids. V dropped 0 bases and J dropped 1 base, with 4 bases sitting between them. Germline V gene data show CDR1 as SGHRS and CDR2 as YFSETQ. CDR3 sequence reads: CASSLARNTEAFF. Here the CDR3 DNA reads TGCGCCAGCAGCTTGGCCCGGAACACTGAAGCTTTCTTT.

This clonotype was recorded a few times. V and J are TRBV12-3 or TRBV12-4 and TRBJ2-3; 7 nucleotides line up with TRBD1. This CDR3 has 14 amino acids. The ends lost 7 bases at V and 1 base at J; junction bases unmatched: 5. The chain's CDR3 is CASNDRARTDTQYF. The CDR3 coding sequence is TGTGCCAGCAACGACAGGGCTCGCACAGATACGCAGTATTTT.

In its sample, this clonotype was seen a few times. The chain recombines TRBV7-8 with TRBJ2-3, with D perhaps being TRBD1 or TRBD2 (5 bases each). V lost 4 bases to trimming and J lost 1 base, with 15 bases between them. CDR3 size: 16 residues. CDR1 and CDR2 from the germline V gene are SGHVS and FQNEAQ. The CDR3 here is CASSSPRGRGTDTQYF. CDR3 nucleotide sequence: TGTGCCAGCAGCTCGCCGAGGGGCAGGGGCACAGATACGCAGTATTTT.

V usage is TRBV6-1 and J usage is TRBJ2-7, with TRBD1 matching over 10 bases. The ends lost 6 bases at V and 3 bases at J; junction bases unmatched: 5. Looked up from germline, CDR1 is MNHNS and CDR2 is SASEGT. This CDR3 is 14 amino acids long. The CDR3 coding sequence is TGTGCCAGCAGAAGCCGGGACAGGGGCTACGAGCAGTACTTC. Translating gives CASRSRDRGYEQYF.

This clonotype has a count of ten or more. The chain links TRBV6-2 or TRBV6-3 to TRBJ2-7; tentatively, D is TRBD2 (6 bases). V was clipped by 0 bases and J by 3 bases, with 6 bases between them. This CDR3 comprises 13 residues. Germline lookup yields CDR1 MNHEY and CDR2 SVGEGT. CDR3 residues: CASSYSRDYEQYF. CDR3 nucleotides: TGTGCCAGCAGTTACTCGCGGGACTACGAGCAGTACTTC.

This clonotype was seen more than once but under ten times. V is TRBV10-3 and J is TRBJ1-6, with a possible D match to TRBD1 (5 bases). Germline CDR1 reads ENHRY; CDR2 reads SYGVKD. This CDR3 region has 14 residues. The V end was cut by 3 bases, the J end by 5 bases, with 8 bases between. CDR3 residues: CAISERQNNSPLHF. The CDR3 DNA sequence: TGTGCCATCAGTGAAAGACAGAATAATTCACCCCTCCACTTT.

V is TRBV20-1 and J is TRBJ2-1, with TRBD2 matching 7 bases. The CDR3 is 14 amino acids. The J segment lost 0 bases and the V segment lost 6 bases, leaving 5 bases of the junction unmatched. Germline-derived CDR1 and CDR2 are DFQATT and SNEGSKA (reference sequence). The CDR3: CSAPLAGSYNEQFF. The CDR3 coding sequence is TGCAGTGCCCCCTTAGCGGGCTCCTACAATGAGCAGTTCTTC.

This clonotype came up a few times. This chain joins TRBV2 and TRBJ2-4; TRBD2 matches at 7 bases. J gave up 0 bases and V 4 bases, and 9 bases lay outside the gene matches. The CDR3 has 17 amino acids. Looked up from germline, CDR1 is SNHLY and CDR2 is FYNNEI. CDR3 sequence reads: CASSATGRGIAKNIQYF. CDR3 DNA sequence: TGTGCCAGCAGTGCCACGGGGAGGGGAATAGCCAAAAACATTCAGTACTTC. The variable domain in full, with the rest retrieved from reference TRBV2 and TRBJ2-4, is EPEVTQTPSHQVTQMGQEVILRCVPISNHLYFYWYRQILGQKVEFLVSFYNNEISEKSEIFDDQFSVERPDGSNFTLKIRSTKLEDSAMYFCASSATGRGIAKNIQYFGAGTRLSVL.